This T cell receptor beta chain originates from a study of T cells in localized non-small cell lung cancer. Study-wide findings and caveats: Clonality peaked in uninvolved adjacent lung rather than tumor.

Germline V gives CDR1 SGHRS, CDR2 YFSETQ. This CDR3 contains 14 residues. Trimming took off 3 bases at V and 3 bases at J, with 13 bases between the two ends. Assay: immunoSEQ multiplex PCR; the TCRdb copy retains only in-frame clones and omits some. The data hold 2,500 to 3,000 clones, with approximately 24% observed a single time. As to this clone: Its cognate antigen is unknown.

Sequencing was performed on normal lung tissue next to the tumor, taken before any cancer treatment. The chain joins TRBV5-1 to TRBJ2-7; D perhaps matches TRBD1 (5 bases). The receptor's source is a male donor at least 60 years old with stage II lung adenocarcinoma. As DNA, the CDR3 is TGCGCCAGCAGCTCCTATGGGGCTAACTACGAGCAGTACTTC. Translating it yields CASSSYGANYEQYF.